The 31 T cell receptor beta chains in this list originate from one sample, sequenced in a study of T cell responses to AZD1222 COVID-19 vaccine. Sequenced by immunoSEQ multiplex PCR; TCRdb stores in-frame clones only, minus some. The table lists approximately 190,000 clones, approximately 91% of them singletons, with over 0.75% in the top ten. Sequences were derived from peripheral blood, sampled on day 0 of AZD1222 vaccination. The receptors were gathered from an adult in good health.

The CDR3 DNA follows: TGTGCCAGCAGCTCGACAGGAAAAACCTACGAGCAGTACTTC. It specifies CASSSTGKTYEQYF. V gene TRBV13 combines with J gene TRBJ2-7; a possible D gene is TRBD1 (6 bases). This CDR3 contains 14 residues. Trimming took off 4 bases at V and 2 bases at J, with 12 bases between the two ends. CDR1 and CDR2 from the germline V gene are PRHDT and FYEKMQ (reference sequence).

The V and J genes are TRBV7-8 and TRBJ1-5, with no clear D. Germline loops: CDR1 SGHVS, CDR2 FQNEAQ. The CDR3 runs to 15 residues. Trimming cost V 2 bases and J 2 bases, with 10 bases left between them. The CDR3 sequence: CASSLNAGGNQPQHF. The CDR3, as DNA: TGTGCCAGCAGCTTAAATGCAGGAGGCAATCAGCCCCAGCATTTT.

This rearrangement joins TRBV7-9 to TRBJ1-2; TRBD1 matches 7 bases. The CDR3 loop spans 15 amino acids. The germline gives CDR1 SEHNR, CDR2 FQNEAQ (reference sequence). J was trimmed by 4 bases and V by 5 bases; bases with no gene match: 10. This CDR3 reads CASSPGGGDPYGYTF. The CDR3 DNA sequence: TGTGCCAGCAGCCCAGGGGGAGGAGATCCCTATGGCTACACCTTC. Full variable domain (missing parts from reference TRBV7-9 and TRBJ1-2): DTGVSQNPRHKITKRGQNVTFRCDPISEHNRLYWYRQTLGQGPEFLTYFQNEAQLEKSRLLSDRFSAERPKGSFSTLEIQRTEQGDSAMYLCASSPGGGDPYGYTFGSGTRLTVV.

The chain has TRBV12-3 or TRBV12-4 and TRBJ1-4; no clear D. The germline V and J ends were trimmed by 8 bases and 4 bases, with 11 bases remaining between them. This CDR3 contains 13 residues. As DNA, the CDR3 is TGTGCCAGCGGTCTTAGGAATAATGAAAAACTGTTTTTT. Its translation is CASGLRNNEKLFF.

This chain links TRBV5-1 with TRBJ1-1; D not resolved. CDR1 SGHRS and CDR2 YFSETQ come from the germline V gene. The CDR3 has 15 residues. The V end was cut by 0 bases, the J end by 1 base, with 10 bases between. This chain's CDR3 is CASSLDGPPNTEAFF. The CDR3 DNA follows: TGCGCCAGCAGCTTGGATGGGCCTCCGAACACTGAAGCTTTCTTT.

The CDR3 DNA follows: TGTGCCAGCAGTTATGCGGGGCGTTCGCGGGAGCAGTACTTC. Its protein product is CASSYAGRSREQYF. The chain joins TRBV6-2 or TRBV6-3 to TRBJ2-7; a possible D gene is TRBD2 (6 bases). The V end was cut by 3 bases, the J end by 7 bases, with 16 bases between. Germline V gene sequence: CDR1 MNHEY, CDR2 SVGEGT. This CDR3 contains 14 residues.

This clone showed up just once. The gene calls are TRBV28 and TRBJ2-7; 7 nucleotides align to TRBD1. The CDR3 runs to 16 residues. With V trimmed by 6 bases and J by 1 base, 12 bases remained unmatched. Germline CDR1 MDHEN, CDR2 SYDVKM. CDR3 region: CASSLFRDRGSYEQYF. The CDR3 DNA follows: TGTGCCAGCAGCCTATTCCGGGACAGAGGGTCCTACGAGCAGTACTTC.

The gene calls are TRBV14 and TRBJ2-7, with no clear D. The V end was cut by 2 bases, the J end by 4 bases, with 3 bases between. Germline V lookup: CDR1 SGHDN, CDR2 FVKESK. The CDR3 consists of 11 residues. The chain's CDR3 is CASSQQYEQYF. The CDR3 DNA follows: TGTGCCAGCAGCCAACAATACGAGCAGTACTTC. Drawing the rest from reference TRBV14 and TRBJ2-7, the complete variable domain is EAGVTQFPSHSVIEKGQTVTLRCDPISGHDNLYWYRRVMGKEIKFLLHFVKESKQDESGMPNNRFLAERTGGTYSTLKVQPAELEDSGVYFCASSQQYEQYFGPGTRLTVT.

This chain joins TRBV12-5 and TRBJ1-6; D is unresolved. The CDR3 is 14 amino acids. V was pared by 6 bases and J by 0 bases, with 6 bases between. CDR1 LGHNT and CDR2 FRNRAP come from the germline V gene. CDR3 nucleotides: TGTGCTAGTGGCAAGAGCTCCTATAATTCACCCCTCCACTTT. It codes for CASGKSSYNSPLHF.

The chain links TRBV10-3 to TRBJ1-1; D is uncertain. Trimming cost V 4 bases and J 5 bases, with 8 bases left between them. The CDR3 totals 12 residues. CDR1 ENHRY and CDR2 SYGVKD come from the germline V gene. CDR3 in DNA: TGTGCCATCAGTGTTGGAGGGACTGAAGCTTTCTTT. Residues: CAISVGGTEAFF.

The rearrangement uses TRBV28 and TRBJ2-5, with D perhaps TRBD1 (5 bases). Trimming stripped 6 bases from V and 4 bases from J, with 15 bases between. This CDR3 is built from 14 residues. CDR1 and CDR2 from the germline V gene are MDHEN and SYDVKM. The CDR3 region is CASRPRQSRETQYF. The CDR3 DNA follows: TGTGCCAGCAGACCCAGACAGTCGAGAGAGACCCAGTACTTC.

This clone was seen only a few times. The J gene is TRBJ2-1, the V gene TRBV3-1 (or the pseudogene TRBV3-2); 7 bases are shared with TRBD2. V gave up 1 base and J gave up 6 bases; unmatched junction bases: 9. The germline V gene has CDR1 LGHDT and CDR2 YNNKEL (reference sequence). The length of the CDR3 is 16 residues. The CDR3 spells CASSQAAIAGLNEQFF. The CDR3, as DNA: TGTGCCAGCAGCCAAGCAGCTATAGCGGGCCTCAATGAGCAGTTCTTC.

V gene TRBV18 combines with J gene TRBJ1-6; 8 bases fit TRBD1. CDR3 size: 15 residues. From germline, CDR1 is KGHSH and CDR2 LQKENI. J lost 6 bases, V lost 5 bases, and 6 bases had no gene match. DNA of the CDR3: TGTGCCAGCTCATTGACAGGGGATGGTAATTCACCCCTCCACTTT. This codes for CASSLTGDGNSPLHF.

V and J are TRBV9 and TRBJ1-2, with a possible D match to TRBD1 (5 bases). Germline V CDR1 and CDR2: SGDLS, YYNGEE. The CDR3 covers 13 residues. The V and J ends lost 0 bases and 7 bases respectively, with 10 bases between them. The CDR3 protein is CASSVGVGVGYTF. The DNA for the CDR3 is TGTGCCAGCAGCGTAGGAGTAGGGGTTGGCTACACCTTC.

The V and J genes are TRBV18 and TRBJ1-1, with D perhaps TRBD1 (5 bases). The CDR3 has 15 amino acids. Trimming cost V 3 bases and J 5 bases, with 16 bases left between them. Germline CDR1 reads KGHSH; CDR2 reads LQKENI. The CDR3: CASSPIESRETEAFF. The CDR3 DNA is TGTGCCAGCTCACCCATAGAATCCAGGGAGACTGAAGCTTTCTTT.

The rearrangement joins TRBV11-1 to TRBJ2-3; 13 positions match TRBD2. V lost 5 bases, J lost 7 bases, and 6 bases stayed unmatched. The CDR3 is 15 amino acids. Germline-derived CDR1 and CDR2 are SGHAT and FQDESV (reference sequence). Here the CDR3 DNA reads TGTGCCAGCAGCCTCGGACTAGCGGGAGAATATACGCAGTATTTT. This codes for CASSLGLAGEYTQYF. Using reference TRBV11-1 and TRBJ2-3 for the parts outside the CDR3, the full variable domain is EAEVAQSPRYKITEKSQAVAFWCDPISGHATLYWYRQILGQGPELLVQFQDESVVDDSQLPKDRFSAERLKGVDSTLKIQPAELGDSAMYLCASSLGLAGEYTQYFGPGTRLTVL.

V is TRBV18 and J is TRBJ2-7; D uncertain. V shed 3 bases and J shed 2 bases, with 11 bases lying between them. CDR1 is KGHSH, CDR2 LQKENI, per germline. The length of the CDR3 is 14 residues. The CDR3 bases are TGTGCCAGCTCACCGACAAACGGGCCCTACGAGCAGTACTTC. Translated: CASSPTNGPYEQYF.

This chain uses TRBV27 with TRBJ1-6, with unresolved D. The V gene's germline CDR1 is MNHEY and CDR2 SMNVEV (reference sequence). V lost 3 bases and J 3 bases, leaving 12 bases between the germline ends. The CDR3 consists of 16 residues. The CDR3, as DNA: TGTGCCAGCAGTTTTTTCGGTACCAACTATAATTCACCCCTCCACTTT. This codes for CASSFFGTNYNSPLHF.

V and J are TRBV13 and TRBJ2-1; 9 nucleotides align to TRBD2. This CDR3 is built from 18 residues. Germline assignment: CDR1 PRHDT and CDR2 FYEKMQ (reference sequence). The junction had 7 bases not matched to a gene; V was cut back by 1 base and J by 0 bases. This CDR3 reads CASSLALAGLSSYNEQFF. CDR3 nucleotides: TGTGCCAGCAGCTTAGCCCTAGCGGGACTGAGCTCCTACAATGAGCAGTTCTTC.

CDR3 sequence reads: CATTLKGNTEAFF. CDR3 nucleotides: TGTGCCACTACCCTCAAAGGGAACACTGAAGCTTTCTTT. J is TRBJ1-1 and V is TRBV15; D is undetermined. The germline V gene encodes CDR1 LNHNV and CDR2 YYDKDF (reference sequence). The germline V and J ends were trimmed by 9 bases and 1 base, with 12 bases remaining between them. The CDR3 has 13 residues.

The chain combines TRBV20-1 with TRBJ2-7, with a weak D call TRBD1 (5 bases). CDR1 and CDR2 from the germline V gene are DFQATT and SNEGSKA (reference sequence). The ends were cut back, 3 bases at V and 2 bases at J, with 11 bases in the middle. The CDR3 sequence is 13 residues long. The CDR3 spells CSASWQGTYEQYF. DNA of the CDR3: TGCAGTGCTAGTTGGCAGGGAACCTACGAGCAGTACTTC.

This clone showed up just a few times. V gene TRBV19 combines with J gene TRBJ2-6; D not certain. Germline-derived CDR1 and CDR2 are LNHDA and SQIVND (reference sequence). The CDR3 has 14 residues. V was cut by 8 bases and J by 0 bases, with 8 bases left in between. DNA for the CDR3: TGTGCCAGTGTAAGAGACTCTGGGGCCAACGTCCTGACTTTC. Its translation: CASVRDSGANVLTF.

The gene calls are TRBV9 and TRBJ2-7; D is uncertain. V was clipped by 1 base and J by 2 bases, with 10 bases between them. The CDR3 loop spans 14 amino acids. Germline values: CDR1 SGDLS, CDR2 YYNGEE. CDR3 nucleotides: TGTGCCAGCAGCGTACAGGCGGCGACCTACGAGCAGTACTTC. Amino acids: CASSVQAATYEQYF.

This sequence joins TRBV19 and TRBJ2-7; possibly TRBD1 or TRBD2 for D (5 bases each). Germline V gene data show CDR1 as LNHDA and CDR2 as SQIVND (reference sequence). Between the trimmed V and J ends, which lost 4 bases and 1 base, there was a span of 14 bases. CDR3 size: 15 residues. The CDR3 protein is CASSRGVTSSYEQYF. The CDR3 DNA reads as TGTGCCAGTAGTAGAGGGGTCACCTCTTCCTACGAGCAGTACTTC.

This clone was found once. The V gene is TRBV2, the J gene TRBJ1-2; TRBD1 might be the D (5 bases). The germline V and J ends were trimmed by 7 bases and 4 bases, with 10 bases remaining between them. Germline V lookup: CDR1 SNHLY, CDR2 FYNNEI. The CDR3 contains 12 residues. The CDR3 loop is CASKKDTYGYTF. DNA for the CDR3: TGTGCCAGCAAAAAGGACACCTATGGCTACACCTTC.

In its sample, this clone was seen once. The gene calls are TRBV7-9 and TRBJ1-1; no firm D call. V was clipped by 5 bases and J by 0 bases, with 13 bases between them. This CDR3 spans 15 amino acids. The germline CDR1 and CDR2 sequences are SEHNR and FQNEAQ (reference sequence). The CDR3 loop is CASSQTWALNTEAFF. In nucleotides, the CDR3 is TGTGCCAGCAGCCAAACCTGGGCCCTGAACACTGAAGCTTTCTTT.

This chain joins TRBV10-1 and TRBJ2-1, with 7 bases lining up with TRBD2. The CDR3 extends over 16 amino acids. CDR1 and CDR2 (germline): WNHNN, SYGVQD (reference sequence). V shed 0 bases, J shed 1 base, and the junction held 3 bases outside the gene matches. CDR3 in amino acids: CASSESGGSSYNEQFF. The CDR3 coding sequence is TGCGCCAGCAGTGAGTCAGGCGGGAGTTCCTACAATGAGCAGTTCTTC.

This clone was seen only once. The J gene is TRBJ2-7, the V gene TRBV19; TRBD1 is a possible D gene (5 bases). V dropped 0 bases and J dropped 5 bases, with 8 bases sitting between them. Germline values: CDR1 LNHDA, CDR2 SQIVND (reference sequence). CDR3 size: 13 residues. The CDR3 region is CASSIDLGDEQYF. The DNA of the CDR3 is TGTGCCAGTAGTATAGATTTAGGGGACGAGCAGTACTTC.

This clone was seen just once. J is TRBJ1-5 and V is TRBV4-2; maybe TRBD1 (5 bases). The CDR3 is made up of 18 amino acids. Between the trimmed V and J ends, which lost 0 bases and 5 bases, there was a span of 20 bases. The V gene's germline CDR1 is LGHNA and CDR2 YNFKEQ. The CDR3 DNA reads as TGTGCCAGCAGCCAAGAGGGGCAGGGCACGCAGGTTCATCAGCCCCAGCATTTT. Encoded protein: CASSQEGQGTQVHQPQHF.

In its sample, this clone was seen once. This chain joins TRBV2 and TRBJ2-1; 7 bases agree with TRBD1. The V gene's germline CDR1 is SNHLY and CDR2 FYNNEI. The CDR3 is made up of 13 amino acids. The J segment lost 7 bases and the V segment lost 7 bases, leaving 7 bases of the junction unmatched. CDR3 region: CASNVARGNEQFF. CDR3 in DNA: TGTGCCAGCAATGTAGCCAGGGGGAATGAGCAGTTCTTC.

This clone occurred a few times. The chain employs TRBV2 and TRBJ1-2; TRBD1 agrees at 7 bases. The CDR3 sequence is 15 residues long. Trimming at V came to 6 bases and at J to 2 bases, leaving 9 bases not matched to a gene. Germline V gene sequence: CDR1 SNHLY, CDR2 FYNNEI. This CDR3 is CASRFGQASNYGYTF. CDR3 DNA sequence: TGTGCCAGCAGATTCGGACAGGCGTCGAACTATGGCTACACCTTC.